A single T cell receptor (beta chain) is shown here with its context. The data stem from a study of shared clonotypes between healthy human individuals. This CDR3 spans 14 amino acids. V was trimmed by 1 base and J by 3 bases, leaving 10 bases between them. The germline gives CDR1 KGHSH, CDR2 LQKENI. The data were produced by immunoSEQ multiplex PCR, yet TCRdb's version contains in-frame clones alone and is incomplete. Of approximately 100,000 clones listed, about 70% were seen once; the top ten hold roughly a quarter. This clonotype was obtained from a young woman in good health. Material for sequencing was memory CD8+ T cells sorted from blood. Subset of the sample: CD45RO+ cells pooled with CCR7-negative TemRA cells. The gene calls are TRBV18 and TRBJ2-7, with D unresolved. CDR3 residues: CASSPRYTDYEQYF. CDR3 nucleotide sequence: TGTGCCAGCTCACCACGTTACACGGACTACGAGCAGTACTTC. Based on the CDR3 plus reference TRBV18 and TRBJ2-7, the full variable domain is NAGVMQNPRHLVRRRGQEARLRCSPMKGHSHVYWYRQLPEEGLKFMVYLQKENIIDESGMPKERFSAEFPKEGPSILRIQQVVRGDSAAYFCASSPRYTDYEQYFGPGTRLTVT.